Each of the 20 T cell receptor beta chains below was sequenced from the same sample in a study of shared clonotypes between healthy human individuals. Here immunoSEQ multiplex PCR was the method, and the copy in TCRdb shows in-frame clones only, minus some. The table lists about 510,000 clones, about three quarters of them singletons, with around 13% in the top ten. Sequenced sample: PBMCs. These receptors all stem from a woman aged 40 to 50 in good health. Some clones in this sample may be carry-over from other donors' samples.

The rearrangement uses TRBV5-1 and TRBJ2-7; 8 nucleotides line up with TRBD1. The CDR3 consists of 15 residues. Trimming took 0 bases from V and 1 from J; bases not matched to a gene: 3. The germline CDR1 and CDR2 sequences are SGHRS and YFSETQ. The CDR3 DNA follows: TGCGCCAGCAGCTTGGAGGACAGGGCTTCCTACGAGCAGTACTTC. Translation: CASSLEDRASYEQYF.

The chain uses TRBV5-4 and TRBJ1-4; D not resolved. CDR3 length: 15 amino acids. The germline gives CDR1 SGHNT, CDR2 YYREEE (reference sequence). V was shortened by 0 bases and J by 3 bases, with 9 bases between the two germline ends. The CDR3 sequence: CASSLASTANEKLFF. DNA of the CDR3: TGTGCCAGCAGCTTGGCCTCAACCGCTAATGAAAAACTGTTTTTT.

This clone was seen a single time. The gene calls are TRBV18 and TRBJ2-1; 11 nucleotides agree with TRBD2. The V gene end was trimmed by 3 bases and the J gene end by 9 bases; junction bases not matched to a gene: 4. CDR3 size: 14 residues. The germline V gene encodes CDR1 KGHSH and CDR2 LQKENI. CDR3 sequence reads: CASSPSGRATEQFF. The CDR3 region has the DNA TGTGCCAGCTCACCTAGCGGGAGGGCCACTGAGCAGTTCTTC.

This clone was detected ten times or more. The chain has TRBV7-2 and TRBJ2-1, with a possible D match to TRBD2 (7 bases). With 5 bases removed from V and 9 bases from J, the gap between germline ends came to 20 bases. The length of the CDR3 is 15 residues. Germline V gene lookup returns CDR1 SGHTA and CDR2 FQGNSA. The CDR3 protein is CASSPRGGWSLEQFF. The DNA for the CDR3 is TGTGCCAGCAGCCCACGCGGGGGCTGGAGCCTTGAGCAGTTCTTC.

This clone was observed once. The chain recombines TRBV19 with TRBJ2-5; TRBD1 might be the D (6 bases). Germline V gene lookup returns CDR1 LNHDA and CDR2 SQIVND (reference sequence). The CDR3 totals 14 residues. With 5 bases removed from V and 1 base from J, the gap between germline ends came to 11 bases. The chain's CDR3 is CASSWQGLQETQYF. The CDR3 coding sequence is TGTGCCAGTAGTTGGCAGGGGCTCCAAGAGACCCAGTACTTC.

This chain joins TRBV19 and TRBJ2-1; TRBD2 aligns across 9 bases. V lost 1 base, J lost 13 bases, and 8 bases stayed unmatched. This CDR3 comprises 14 residues. CDR1 is LNHDA and CDR2 is SQIVND in the germline V gene (reference sequence). For the CDR3, the DNA is TGTGCCAGTAGTATAGTGAGGCGGGAGGGCCTTCAGTTCTTC. Protein: CASSIVRREGLQFF.

This clone was seen only once. The V and J genes are TRBV28 and TRBJ2-7; D is unclear. This CDR3 has 14 amino acids. V was clipped by 0 bases and J by 0 bases, with 6 bases between them. Germline CDR1 MDHEN, CDR2 SYDVKM. DNA of the CDR3: TGTGCCAGCAGTTTATGGTCGGTCTCCTACGAGCAGTACTTC. Protein product: CASSLWSVSYEQYF.

The genes are TRBV5-6 and TRBJ2-7, with 7 bases lining up with TRBD2. Germline V gene data show CDR1 as SGHDT and CDR2 as YYEEEE. The CDR3 covers 14 residues. After removal of 4 bases from V and 3 bases from J, the junction contained 7 bases not matched to a gene. The CDR3 reads CASSLTRTSYEQYF. In DNA form, the CDR3 reads TGTGCCAGCAGCCTAACAAGGACTAGCTACGAGCAGTACTTC.

Comments on this clone: A much larger clone sits a single nucleotide away, making a read error possible. Because the CDR3 is missing its conserved closing phenylalanine or tryptophan, this is likely a read error. This sequence joins TRBV29-1 and TRBJ1-2; D unclear. The CDR3 is made up of 13 amino acids. Trimming removed 5 bases at V and 0 bases at J, with 10 bases between. Germline V gene data show CDR1 as SQVTM and CDR2 as ANQGSEA. CDR3 loop: CSVTEGPNYGYTL. Written as DNA, the CDR3 is TGCAGCGTTACGGAGGGCCCTAACTATGGCTACACCCTC.

The rearrangement uses TRBV10-3 and TRBJ2-2; 8 nucleotides match TRBD1. This CDR3 contains 15 residues. The V gene end was trimmed by 3 bases and the J gene end by 4 bases; junction bases not matched to a gene: 4. Germline CDR1 reads ENHRY; CDR2 reads SYGVKD. The CDR3 is CAISDRGHGTGELFF. In DNA form, the CDR3 reads TGTGCCATCAGTGACAGGGGGCATGGCACCGGGGAGCTGTTTTTT.

The chain has TRBV30 and TRBJ1-5; D uncertain. The CDR3 is 13 residues long. Germline CDR1 is GTSNPN and CDR2 is SVGIG (reference sequence). With 0 bases removed from V and 5 bases from J, the gap between germline ends came to 8 bases. CDR3 coding DNA: TGTGCCTGGAGTGTAAGGGTTGATCAGCCCCAGCATTTT. This gives the protein CAWSVRVDQPQHF.

Here the CDR3 reads CASSPLGRDHSYEQYF. The CDR3 DNA sequence: TGTGCCAGCAGCCCCCTTGGTAGGGACCACTCCTACGAGCAGTACTTC. J is TRBJ2-7 and V is TRBV5-6; D possibly matches TRBD1 or TRBD2 (5 bases each). V shed 4 bases and J shed 0 bases, with 17 bases lying between them. CDR3 size: 16 residues. In germline, CDR1 is SGHDT, CDR2 YYEEEE.

The gene calls are TRBV4-1 and TRBJ2-7; 8 bases match TRBD1. The CDR3 runs to 18 residues. The trim removed 4 bases at V and 3 bases at J, leaving 17 bases unmatched. Per the germline V gene, CDR1 is MGHRA and CDR2 is YSYEKL. CDR3 nucleotide sequence: TGCGCCAGCAGCCGGAGGGCCCACCGACAGGGGAGAAACTACGAGCAGTACTTC. Translation: CASSRRAHRQGRNYEQYF.

On this clone itself: A read error may explain this, as a much larger clone is one base away. The chain carries TRBV2 and TRBJ1-3; 8 positions agree with TRBD1. This CDR3 is 13 amino acids long. Germline assignment: CDR1 SNHLY and CDR2 FYNNEI. The CDR3 spells CARRQGLGNTTYF. In DNA form, the CDR3 reads TGTGCCAGGAGACAGGGGCTTGGAAACACCACATATTTT. Filled out from reference TRBV2 and TRBJ1-3, the complete variable domain reads EPEVTQTPSHQVTQMGQEVILRCVPISNHLYFYWYRQILGQKVEFLVSFYNNEISEKSEIFDDQFSVERPDGSNFTLKIRSTKLEDSAMYFCARRQGLGNTTYFGEGSWLTVV.

The rearrangement joins TRBV6-5 to TRBJ2-1; 11 positions match TRBD2. Trimming cost V 2 bases and J 10 bases; bases outside gene matches: 7. CDR1 is MNHEY and CDR2 is SVGAGI in the germline V gene. The CDR3 runs to 15 residues. The CDR3 DNA reads as TGTGCCAGCAGTTACCGCGGACTAGCGGGCCAGGAGCAGTTCTTC. Translation gives CASSYRGLAGQEQFF.

The chain is built from TRBV7-9 and TRBJ2-3; 7 positions match TRBD1. Germline assignment: CDR1 SEHNR and CDR2 FQNEAQ (reference sequence). V was clipped by 5 bases and J by 0 bases; unmatched bases: 5. The CDR3 loop spans 15 amino acids. The chain's CDR3 is CASSQGTESTDTQYF. Written as DNA, the CDR3 is TGTGCCAGCAGCCAAGGGACAGAGAGCACAGATACGCAGTATTTT.

This clone has only a few counts. This sequence joins TRBV9 and TRBJ2-7, with 7 bases identical to TRBD2. The germline V gene has CDR1 SGDLS and CDR2 YYNGEE. The junction had 7 bases not matched to a gene; V was cut back by 4 bases and J by 0 bases. This CDR3 comprises 15 residues. CDR3 in DNA: TGTGCCAGCAGCCCAGAAGCGGGGAGCTCCTACGAGCAGTACTTC. This codes for CASSPEAGSSYEQYF.

The V call is TRBV27, the J call TRBJ1-2; a weak D match, TRBD1 (5 bases). The CDR3 loop spans 14 amino acids. Germline V gene sequence: CDR1 MNHEY, CDR2 SMNVEV (reference sequence). Between the trimmed V and J ends, which lost 0 bases and 7 bases, there was a span of 12 bases. The CDR3 spells CASSLSVGGSGYTF. For the CDR3, the DNA is TGTGCCAGCAGTTTATCGGTTGGGGGATCTGGCTACACCTTC.

This clone was seen a few times. The gene calls are TRBV7-2 and TRBJ1-1; no clear D gene. Germline V CDR1 and CDR2: SGHTA, FQGNSA. The CDR3 sequence is 13 residues long. Trimming removed 4 bases from V and 3 bases from J, with 9 bases in between. CDR3 nucleotides: TGTGCCAGCAGCTCCGGGGTGTACACTGAAGCTTTCTTT. It is translated as CASSSGVYTEAFF.

The chain is built from TRBV19 and TRBJ1-4; 8 nucleotides agree with TRBD1. Germline CDR1 LNHDA, CDR2 SQIVND (reference sequence). J lost 8 bases, V lost 6 bases, and 8 bases had no gene match. CDR3 length: 14 residues. The CDR3 region is CASREDRVGEKLFF. The CDR3 DNA follows: TGTGCCAGTAGGGAGGACAGGGTTGGAGAAAAACTGTTTTTT.